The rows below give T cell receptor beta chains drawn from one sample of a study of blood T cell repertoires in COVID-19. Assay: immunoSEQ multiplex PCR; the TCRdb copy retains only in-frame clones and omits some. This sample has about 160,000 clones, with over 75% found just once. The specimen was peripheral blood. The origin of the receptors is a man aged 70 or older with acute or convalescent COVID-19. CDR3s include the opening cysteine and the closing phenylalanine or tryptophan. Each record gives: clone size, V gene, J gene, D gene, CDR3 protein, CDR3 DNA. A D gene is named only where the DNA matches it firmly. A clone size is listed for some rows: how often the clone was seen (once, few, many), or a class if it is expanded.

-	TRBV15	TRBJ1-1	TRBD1	CATSTGTVIIGAFF	TGTGCCACCAGCACCGGGACAGTGATTATAGGAGCTTTCTTT
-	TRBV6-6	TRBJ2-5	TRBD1	CASSYTGGQETQYF	TGTGCCAGCAGTTATACAGGGGGCCAAGAGACCCAGTACTTC
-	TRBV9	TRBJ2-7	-	CASSGQSRASDEQYF	TGTGCCAGCAGCGGACAGTCCCGGGCTTCCGACGAGCAGTACTTC
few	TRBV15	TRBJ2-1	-	CATSRTGKREHSYNEQFF	TGTGCCACCAGCAGGACAGGGAAGCGGGAGCACTCCTACAATGAGCAGTTCTTC
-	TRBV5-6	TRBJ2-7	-	CASSSVVGLYEQYF	TGTGCCAGCAGCTCTGTCGTAGGACTATACGAGCAGTACTTC
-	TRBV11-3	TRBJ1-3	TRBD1	CASSLGGTASGNTIYF	TGTGCCAGCAGCTTAGGAGGGACAGCCTCTGGAAACACCATATATTTT
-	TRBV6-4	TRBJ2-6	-	CASKNTAGANVLTF	TGTGCCAGCAAGAATACGGCTGGGGCCAACGTCCTGACTTTC
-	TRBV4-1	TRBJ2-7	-	CASSFLGREQYF	TGCGCCAGCAGCTTCCTGGGGCGCGAGCAGTACTTC
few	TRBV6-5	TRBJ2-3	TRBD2	CASRIAGGRADTQYF	TGTGCCAGCAGAATAGCGGGGGGGCGGGCAGATACGCAGTATTTT
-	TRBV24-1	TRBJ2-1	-	CATKRGITYNEQFF	TGTGCCACCAAAAGGGGGATTACCTACAATGAGCAGTTCTTC
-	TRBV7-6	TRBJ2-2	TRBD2	CASSLRPSGDGKTGELFF	TGTGCCAGCAGCTTAAGGCCTAGCGGGGATGGGAAGACCGGGGAGCTGTTTTTT
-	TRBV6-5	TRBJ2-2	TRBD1	CASRRGQGADGELFF	TGTGCCAGCAGAAGAGGACAGGGGGCGGACGGGGAGCTGTTTTTT
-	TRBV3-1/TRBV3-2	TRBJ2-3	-	CASSQDLQGPTDTQYF	TGTGCCAGCAGCCAAGATCTGCAGGGCCCCACAGATACGCAGTATTTT
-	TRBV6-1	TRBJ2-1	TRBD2	CASSAIAGAQGNEQFF	TGTGCCAGCAGTGCCATAGCGGGGGCCCAGGGGAATGAGCAGTTCTTC
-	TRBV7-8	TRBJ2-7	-	CASSLDRNYEQYF	TGTGCCAGCAGCTTAGACAGGAACTACGAGCAGTACTTC
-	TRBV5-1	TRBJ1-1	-	CASSLGGTQEAFF	TGCGCCAGCAGCTTGGGGGGCACCCAAGAAGCTTTCTTT
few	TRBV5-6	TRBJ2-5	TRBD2	CASSSASGNQETQYF	TGTGCCAGCAGCTCGGCTAGCGGAAACCAAGAGACCCAGTACTTC
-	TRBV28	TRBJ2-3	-	CASRWGRATDTQYF	TGTGCCAGCAGGTGGGGCAGGGCCACAGATACGCAGTATTTT
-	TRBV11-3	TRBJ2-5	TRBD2	CASSSTSGLAGGLETQYF	TGTGCCAGCAGCTCTACCTCGGGACTAGCGGGAGGGCTAGAGACCCAGTACTTC
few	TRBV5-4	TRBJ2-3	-	CASSPPGSDTQYF	TGTGCCAGCAGCCCCCCCGGGTCAGATACGCAGTATTTT
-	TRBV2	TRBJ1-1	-	CASSEASGVAERVF	TGTGCCAGCAGTGAAGCGAGTGGGGTCGCCGAGCGGGTCTTT
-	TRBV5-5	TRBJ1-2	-	CASSNPPLEGYTF	TGTGCCAGCAGCAACCCCCCTTTGGAGGGCTACACCTTC
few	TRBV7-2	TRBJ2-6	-	CASSFLQVTSGANVLTF	TGTGCCAGCAGCTTCTTGCAGGTGACCTCTGGGGCCAACGTCCTGACTTTC
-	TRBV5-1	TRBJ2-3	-	CASRGSTDTQYF	TGCGCCAGCCGGGGAAGCACAGATACGCAGTATTTT
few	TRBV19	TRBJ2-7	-	CASSMMGDFYEQYF	TGTGCCAGTAGTATGATGGGGGACTTCTACGAGCAGTACTTC
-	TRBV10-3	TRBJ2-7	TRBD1	CATGQGPYEQYF	TGTGCCACCGGACAGGGGCCCTACGAGCAGTACTTC
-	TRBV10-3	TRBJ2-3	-	CAISETRDARTQYF	TGTGCCATCAGTGAGACGCGGGACGCCCGCACGCAGTATTTT
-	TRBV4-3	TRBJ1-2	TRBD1	CASSQAGTGDAYGYTF	TGCGCCAGCAGCCAAGCTGGAACAGGGGATGCCTATGGCTACACCTTC
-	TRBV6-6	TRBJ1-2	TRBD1	CASSLPGQGNYGYTF	TGTGCCAGCAGTTTGCCGGGACAGGGTAACTATGGCTACACCTTC
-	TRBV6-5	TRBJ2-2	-	CASSYGQGFVTGELFF	TGTGCCAGCAGTTACGGGCAGGGATTTGTCACCGGGGAGCTGTTTTTT
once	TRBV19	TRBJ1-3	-	CASCRTASGNTIYF	TGTGCCAGTTGCCGGACAGCCTCTGGAAACACCATATATTTT
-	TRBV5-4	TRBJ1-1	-	CASSLLRSSENTEAFF	TGTGCCAGCAGCTTGCTGCGGTCCAGTGAGAACACTGAAGCTTTCTTT
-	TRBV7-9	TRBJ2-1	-	CASSFQGDNEQFF	TGTGCCAGCAGCTTCCAAGGGGACAATGAGCAGTTCTTC
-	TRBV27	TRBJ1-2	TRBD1	CASSRLSRLGQGFYGYTF	TGTGCCAGCAGTCGGCTTAGCCGGTTAGGACAGGGGTTTTATGGCTACACCTTC
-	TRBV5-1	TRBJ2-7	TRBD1	CASSPDRAGEQYF	TGCGCCAGCAGCCCCGACAGGGCAGGGGAGCAGTACTTC
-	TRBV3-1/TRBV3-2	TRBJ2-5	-	CAASQGGETQYF	TGTGCCGCGTCACAGGGCGGAGAGACCCAGTACTTC
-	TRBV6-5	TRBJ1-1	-	CASSYQNTEAFF	TGTGCCAGCAGTTACCAGAACACTGAAGCTTTCTTT
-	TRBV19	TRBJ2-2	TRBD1	CASSVQGTGELFF	TGTGCCAGTAGTGTACAGGGGACCGGGGAGCTGTTTTTT
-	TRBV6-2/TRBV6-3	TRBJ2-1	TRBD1	CASSYGGTGYNEQFF	TGTGCCAGCAGTTACGGCGGGACAGGCTACAATGAGCAGTTCTTC
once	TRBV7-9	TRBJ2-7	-	CASSLGQESYEQYF	TGTGCCAGCAGCTTAGGACAGGAAAGCTACGAGCAGTACTTC
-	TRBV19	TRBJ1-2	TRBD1	CASKEWTGSNYGYTF	TGTGCCAGTAAAGAATGGACAGGGAGTAACTATGGCTACACCTTC
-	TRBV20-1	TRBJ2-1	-	CSATYNEQFF	TGCAGTGCTACTTACAATGAGCAGTTCTTC
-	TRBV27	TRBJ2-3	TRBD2	CASSLGTSGASSTDTQYF	TGTGCCAGCAGTTTAGGAACTAGCGGGGCCTCTAGCACAGATACGCAGTATTTT
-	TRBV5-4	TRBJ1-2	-	CASSLAGGYTF	TGTGCCAGCAGCTTGGCGGGGGGCTACACCTTC
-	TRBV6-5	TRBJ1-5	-	CATDTNRDGNQPQHF	TGTGCCACCGATACAAATAGAGACGGGAATCAGCCCCAGCATTTT
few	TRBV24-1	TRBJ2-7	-	CATPPPRDYEQYF	TGTGCCACCCCACCTCCGCGGGACTACGAGCAGTACTTC
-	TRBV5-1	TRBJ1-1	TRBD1	CASSTLGTGVMNTEAFF	TGCGCCAGCAGCACCCTCGGGACAGGGGTCATGAACACTGAAGCTTTCTTT
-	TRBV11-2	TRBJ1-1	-	CASSAAGYRAWAEAFF	TGTGCCAGCAGCGCAGCGGGCTACCGGGCTTGGGCTGAAGCTTTCTTT
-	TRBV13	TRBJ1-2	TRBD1	CASSLGQGVYGYTF	TGTGCCAGCAGCCTAGGACAGGGCGTTTATGGCTACACCTTC